The 3 T cell receptor beta chains below were found in one sample sequenced in a study of cytomegalovirus exposure and HLA in healthy donors. Use of 60 Vbeta and 13 Jbeta primers characterized the PCR. The data were produced by immunoSEQ multiplex PCR, yet TCRdb's version contains in-frame clones alone and is incomplete. The data contain around 140,000 clones, 78% of them singletons. The material sequenced was PBMCs. Receptor source: a female donor in good health and CMV-seronegative.

This clone was counted only a few times. This chain connects TRBV19 to TRBJ1-5; TRBD1 agrees at 7 bases. The junction had 9 bases not matched to a gene; V was cut back by 1 base and J by 9 bases. The CDR3 totals 15 residues. Germline V CDR1 and CDR2: LNHDA, SQIVND (reference sequence). CDR3 sequence (DNA): TGTGCCAGTAGTATAGGGGGACAGCGACCTCGGCCCCAGCATTTT. This translates into CASSIGGQRPRPQHF.

This clone was counted at least ten times. The genes are TRBV7-9 and TRBJ2-7; D not certain. The CDR3 covers 12 residues. V gave up 4 bases and J gave up 3 bases, with 7 bases separating them. Germline CDR1 SEHNR, CDR2 FQNEAQ (reference sequence). CDR3 residues: CASSSNIYEQYF. CDR3 DNA: TGTGCCAGCAGCTCCAACATCTACGAGCAGTACTTC.

This CDR3 is CASSRPRDIYQPQHF. DNA of the CDR3: TGTGCCAGCAGCCGTCCAAGGGACATCTATCAGCCCCAGCATTTT. The genes are TRBV28 and TRBJ1-5; perhaps TRBD1 as D (6 bases). The V gene's germline CDR1 is MDHEN and CDR2 SYDVKM. Trimming removed 6 bases at V and 5 bases at J, with 17 bases between. The CDR3 runs 15 residues.